This T cell receptor beta chain emerged from a study of blood T cell repertoires in COVID-19. Produced via immunoSEQ multiplex PCR; TCRdb's table is partial and in-frame only. The sample has hundreds of thousands of clones; around nine tenths are singletons. The V gene end was trimmed by 0 bases and the J gene end by 3 bases; junction bases not matched to a gene: 9. CDR3 size: 17 residues. Germline CDR1 LNHNV, CDR2 YYDKDF (reference sequence). In this sample, this clone turned up once. The chain employs TRBV15 and TRBJ2-3; 7 nucleotides agree with TRBD1. This receptor was obtained from a man in his 60s who had recovered from COVID-19. Sequenced input: peripheral blood. CDR3 coding DNA: TGTGCCACCAGCAGAGATAGCGCAGGGGGTGGGACAGATACGCAGTATTTT. Protein: CATSRDSAGGGTDTQYF.